Below are 7 T cell receptor beta chains sequenced from a single sample in a study of long-term antiretroviral therapy in people with HIV. Runs used v3.0 of the immunoSEQ assay and were done at survey level. Assay: immunoSEQ multiplex PCR; the TCRdb copy retains only in-frame clones and omits some. The table has about 28,000 clones, around 84% seen once; the top ten hold 6.2%. The specimen comprised unsorted PBMCs, sampled 0.4 years after starting antiretroviral therapy. These receptors were obtained from a man aged 18 to 29 with HIV.

This clone was detected once. V usage is TRBV19 and J usage is TRBJ2-3; 11 nucleotides agree with TRBD1. The V gene's germline CDR1 is LNHDA and CDR2 SQIVND (reference sequence). The CDR3 length is 15 residues. V trimming: 6 bases; J trimming: 5 bases; junction bases outside the gene matches: 7. The CDR3 nucleotides read TGTGCCAGTAGCTCCGGGACAGGGGGGGTAGATACGCAGTATTTT. Translation gives CASSSGTGGVDTQYF.

This clone has just a few counts. The chain is built from TRBV7-3 and TRBJ1-1, with D possibly being TRBD1 (5 bases). The ends were cut back, 0 bases at V and 4 bases at J, with 9 bases in the middle. CDR1 and CDR2 from the germline V gene are SGHTA and FQGTGA. The CDR3 is made up of 14 amino acids. The chain's CDR3 is CASSLTSQGTEAFF. CDR3 nucleotide sequence: TGTGCCAGCAGCTTAACGAGTCAGGGCACTGAAGCTTTCTTT.

This clone was counted a single time. The V and J genes are TRBV6-5 and TRBJ1-1, with D unresolved. V was clipped by 0 bases and J by 3 bases, with 5 bases between them. CDR1 MNHEY and CDR2 SVGAGI come from the germline V gene. The CDR3 has 13 amino acids. The CDR3 nucleotides are TGTGCCAGCAGTTACTCGGAGGACACTGAAGCTTTCTTT. It codes for CASSYSEDTEAFF.

The rearrangement uses TRBV6-1 and TRBJ2-4, with D unclear. Trimming removed 2 bases from V and 0 bases from J, with 8 bases in between. CDR1 MNHNS and CDR2 SASEGT come from the germline V gene. The CDR3 runs to 15 residues. DNA for the CDR3: TGTGCCAGCAGTGAACTGGGTTTAGCCAAAAACATTCAGTACTTC. It specifies CASSELGLAKNIQYF.

The chain has TRBV7-2 and TRBJ1-2; 10 nucleotides match TRBD1. The CDR3 is made up of 14 amino acids. Trimming cost V 4 bases and J 3 bases; bases outside gene matches: 2. The germline V gene encodes CDR1 SGHTA and CDR2 FQGNSA. The CDR3 region is CASSSGTGDYGYTF. In nucleotides, the CDR3 is TGTGCCAGCAGCTCTGGGACAGGGGACTATGGCTACACCTTC.

This chain connects TRBV4-2 to TRBJ1-2; D not certain. Germline V gene lookup returns CDR1 LGHNA and CDR2 YNFKEQ. Trimming took off 0 bases at V and 4 bases at J, with 18 bases between the two ends. The CDR3 spans 17 residues. As DNA, the CDR3 is TGTGCCAGCAGCCAAGATCCGAGGGTGTCTGACGGCTATGGCTACACCTTC. Amino acids: CASSQDPRVSDGYGYTF.

This clone was seen once. J is TRBJ2-1 and V is TRBV11-3, with 7 bases aligning to TRBD2. Trimming cost V 1 base and J 11 bases; bases outside gene matches: 8. In germline, CDR1 is SGHNT, CDR2 YENEEA. This CDR3 is 14 amino acids long. CDR3 protein: CASSLAAGRGKQFF. In nucleotides, the CDR3 is TGTGCCAGCAGCTTAGCTGCAGGGAGGGGAAAGCAGTTCTTC.